These T cell receptor beta chains were read from a single sample in a study of CD8 T cells in Susac syndrome. TCRdb fed the immunoSEQ multiplex PCR reads into MiXCR, producing one record per CDR3 protein. The table has 150,000 to 160,000 distinct CDR3 sequences, about 94% seen once. Sequenced: CD8+ T cells from PBMCs. The receptors here all came from a human donor with multiple sclerosis. Both conserved end residues are part of each CDR3. Each record gives: D gene, clone size, V gene, J gene, CDR3 DNA, CDR3 protein. D genes are given only for firm matches. A clone size is listed for some rows: how often the clone was seen (once, few, many), or a class if it is expanded.

>NA|NA|TRBV7-9|TRBJ1-5
TGTGCCAGCAGCCGAGCGGATCAGCCCCAGCATTTT
CASSRADQPQHF
>NA|NA|TRBV27|TRBJ2-5
TGTGCCAGCAGTTTATCCCGCCGTCGGGAGACCCAGTACTTC
CASSLSRRRETQYF
>NA|NA|TRBV7-9|TRBJ2-7
TGTGCCAGCAGCTCCATCTACGAGCAGTACTTC
CASSSIYEQYF
>NA|NA|TRBV7-9|TRBJ1-4
TGTGCCAGCAGCTTAGGAGAACGGGGGCATGGTGAAAAACTGTTTTTT
CASSLGERGHGEKLFF
>NA|once|TRBV2|TRBJ2-5
TGTGCCAGCAGTGAAGTTCGAGCCCAAGAATATCAAGAGACCCAGTACTTC
CASSEVRAQEYQETQYF
>NA|NA|TRBV30|TRBJ2-7
TGTGCCTGGAGCGCCCGGGACGGCTACGAGCAGTACTTC
CAWSARDGYEQYF
>TRBD2|once|TRBV7-2|TRBJ2-1
TGTGCCAGCAGCTTAGTGGTTAGCGGGGGGGCATGGGATGAGCAGTTCTTC
CASSLVVSGGAWDEQFF
>NA|NA|TRBV29-1|TRBJ2-5
TGCAGCGTTGAGGGAGAGGTGTCTGGGGAGACCCAGTACTTC
CSVEGEVSGETQYF
>TRBD1|NA|TRBV29-1|TRBJ2-1
TGCAGCGTTGATTCGCAGGGGGATATCTCCTACAATGAGCAGTTCTTC
CSVDSQGDISYNEQFF
>NA|NA|TRBV5-1|TRBJ1-2
TGCGCCACTCCCGTTTGGGGTTCGAACTATGGCTACACCTTC
CATPVWGSNYGYTF
>NA|NA|TRBV6-5|TRBJ1-2
TGTGCCAGCAGTCCTTCTGGGGGGGGCTACACCTTC
CASSPSGGGYTF
>NA|NA|TRBV29-1|TRBJ1-2
TGCAGCGCCCATACAGCACCTGGCTACACCTTC
CSAHTAPGYTF
>TRBD2|once|TRBV20-1|TRBJ2-5
TGCAGTGCTAGAGATTTCACTAGCGGGAGCCAAGAGACCCAGTACTTC
CSARDFTSGSQETQYF
>NA|NA|TRBV12-3/TRBV12-4|TRBJ2-7
TGTGCCAGCAGTTTGGGTGCGCTCGGGAGTTCCTACGAGCAGTACTTC
CASSLGALGSSYEQYF
>NA|NA|TRBV7-9|TRBJ1-1
TGTGCCAGCAGGTCACAGGTCCGCACTGAAGCTTTCTTT
CASRSQVRTEAFF
>NA|once|TRBV12-3/TRBV12-4|TRBJ2-7
TGTGCCAGCAGTTTTTCGCCGTACGAGCAGTACTTC
CASSFSPYEQYF
>NA|once|TRBV30|TRBJ2-3
TGTGCCTGGAGGACGAAGCGAGGCACAGATACGCAGTATTTT
CAWRTKRGTDTQYF
>TRBD1|NA|TRBV6-2/TRBV6-3|TRBJ2-1
TGTGCCAGCAGTTACAGGGGGCCATGGGTCGATGAGCAGTTCTTC
CASSYRGPWVDEQFF
>TRBD1|NA|TRBV4-3|TRBJ1-1
TGCGCCAGCAGCCAGGGGACAGGGGGAAGGGTGAACACTGAAGCTTTCTTT
CASSQGTGGRVNTEAFF
>TRBD2|NA|TRBV5-4|TRBJ2-5
TGTGCCAGCAGTGTTCTAGCGGGGCCTTTGTTGGAAGAGACCCAGTACTTC
CASSVLAGPLLEETQYF
>TRBD2|NA|TRBV29-1|TRBJ2-1
TGCAGCGTGCCCGGACTAGCAGGGTTTGAGTTCTTC
CSVPGLAGFEFF
>TRBD1|NA|TRBV9|TRBJ2-3
TGTGCCAGCAGCGCGAGACAGGGGGCGAGCACAGATACGCAGTATTTT
CASSARQGASTDTQYF
>NA|NA|TRBV20-1|TRBJ2-3
TGCAGTGCTAGCCCCCGGGACTCCTTCCGGGATACGCAGTATTTT
CSASPRDSFRDTQYF
>NA|NA|TRBV6-4|TRBJ2-1
TGTGCCAGCAGTTACCGGGTGGGGGATGAGCAGTTCTTC
CASSYRVGDEQFF
>TRBD1|NA|TRBV28|TRBJ1-2
TGTGCCAGCAGTTTTGTAACAGGGGACTATGGCTACACCTTC
CASSFVTGDYGYTF
>NA|NA|TRBV27|TRBJ1-6
TGTGCCAGCAGTTACTCAGCTCTTCCTCCCCTCCACTTT
CASSYSALPPLHF
>NA|once|TRBV4-3|TRBJ2-1
TGCGCCAGCAGCCCGGGGCCTTTGGACAATGAGCAGTTCTTC
CASSPGPLDNEQFF
>NA|NA|TRBV9|TRBJ1-2
TGTGCCAGCAGCGGATATGAGGCAGGGAAGGACTATGGCTACACCTTC
CASSGYEAGKDYGYTF
>NA|NA|TRBV27|TRBJ1-6
TGTGCCAGCAGTTACCGGGTGGGCCATTCACCCCTCCACTTT
CASSYRVGHSPLHF
>TRBD1|NA|TRBV11-2|TRBJ2-3
TGTGCCAGCAGCTTTGGACAGGCACAGGGAGATACGCAGTATTTT
CASSFGQAQGDTQYF
>NA|once|TRBV30|TRBJ1-6
TGTGCTTGCGTCGGGAGTACCCGTGCGGGGTCCCTCCACTTT
CACVGSTRAGSLHF
>NA|NA|TRBV25-1|TRBJ1-1
TGTGCCAGCAGTATTGGGGGGAGTGATTTCTTT
CASSIGGSDFF
>TRBD1|NA|TRBV5-6|TRBJ2-1
TGTGCCAGCAGCCCTAGACAGGGGGCGCGAAATGAGCAGTTCTTC
CASSPRQGARNEQFF
>NA|NA|TRBV7-3|TRBJ1-2
TGTGCCAGCAGCCCAACGTTCCCCCCGGGCCAGGGCTACACCTTC
CASSPTFPPGQGYTF
>NA|NA|TRBV12-3/TRBV12-4|TRBJ2-7
TGTGCCAGCAGTACACCGGGGGCCTACGAGCAGTACTTC
CASSTPGAYEQYF
>TRBD1|NA|TRBV9|TRBJ2-3
TGTGCCAGCAGCCGACAGGGCACTAGCACAGATACGCAGTATTTT
CASSRQGTSTDTQYF
>NA|NA|TRBV3-1|TRBJ2-5
TGTGCCAGCAGCTACCCGAAAGGGGGGGAAGAGACCCAGTACTTC
CASSYPKGGEETQYF
>NA|NA|TRBV7-9|TRBJ2-3
TGTGCCAGCAGCTCACCGACTAGGCCAGATACGCAGTATTTT
CASSSPTRPDTQYF
>TRBD2|NA|TRBV7-9|TRBJ2-5
TGTGCCACCCCCCTTGCGGGGGACCAGTACTTC
CATPLAGDQYF
>NA|once|TRBV6-5|TRBJ1-1
TGTGCCAGCAGTTACTTGGGTGACAGCTTGACTGAAGCTTTCTTT
CASSYLGDSLTEAFF
>NA|once|TRBV12-5|TRBJ1-2
TGTGCTAGTGGACCGGGGCTTAACTATGGCTACACCTTC
CASGPGLNYGYTF
>NA|few|TRBV13|TRBJ2-5
TGTGCCAGCAGCCCAAAGGGGGGCCCCCAAGAGACCCAGTACTTC
CASSPKGGPQETQYF
>NA|NA|TRBV12-3/TRBV12-4|TRBJ2-1
TGTGCCAGCAGTTATGGGCCCATCGGGTATGAGCAGTTCTTC
CASSYGPIGYEQFF
>TRBD1|NA|TRBV20-1|TRBJ2-1
TGCAGTGCTAGGGACCGGGACAGGGGGCTCAATGAGCAGTTCTTC
CSARDRDRGLNEQFF
>NA|NA|TRBV29-1|TRBJ1-1
TGCAGCGTTGTCGGATGGAACACTGAAGCTTTCTTT
CSVVGWNTEAFF
>TRBD1|NA|TRBV5-6|TRBJ2-3
TGTGCCAGCGGGACAGGGAGCACAGATACGCAGTATTTT
CASGTGSTDTQYF
>NA|NA|TRBV30|TRBJ1-2
TGTGCCTGGAGTCTGATCGGTAACTATGGCTACACCTTC
CAWSLIGNYGYTF